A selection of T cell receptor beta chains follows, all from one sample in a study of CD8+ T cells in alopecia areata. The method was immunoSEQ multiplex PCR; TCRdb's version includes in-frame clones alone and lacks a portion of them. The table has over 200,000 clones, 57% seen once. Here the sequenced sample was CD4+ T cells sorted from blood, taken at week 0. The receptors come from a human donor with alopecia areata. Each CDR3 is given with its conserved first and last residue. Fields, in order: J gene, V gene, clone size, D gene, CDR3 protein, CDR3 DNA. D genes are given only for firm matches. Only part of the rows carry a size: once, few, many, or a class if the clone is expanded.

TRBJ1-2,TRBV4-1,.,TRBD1,CASSQEPGTGGAYGYTF,TGCGCCAGCAGCCAAGAGCCCGGGACAGGGGGCGCCTATGGCTACACCTTC
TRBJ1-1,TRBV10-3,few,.,CAISGGGSNTEAFF,TGTGCCATCAGTGGGGGCGGTTCGAACACTGAAGCTTTCTTT
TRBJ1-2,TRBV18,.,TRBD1,CASSPGDRGIYGYTF,TGTGCCAGCTCACCGGGTGACAGGGGCATCTATGGCTACACCTTC
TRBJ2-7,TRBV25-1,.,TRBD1,CASSDRKLRDSSYEQYF,TGTGCCAGCAGTGACCGCAAACTAAGGGACAGCTCCTACGAGCAGTACTTC
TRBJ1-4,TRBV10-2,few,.,CASSNLGAGEKLFF,TGCGCCAGCAGTAACCTGGGGGCAGGGGAAAAACTGTTTTTT
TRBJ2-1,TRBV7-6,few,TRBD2,CASSTLAGGPQFF,TGTGCCAGCAGCACCCTAGCGGGAGGGCCGCAGTTCTTC
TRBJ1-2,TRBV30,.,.,CAWRGPANYGYTF,TGTGCCTGGAGGGGACCTGCTAACTATGGCTACACCTTC
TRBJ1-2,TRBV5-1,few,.,CASSLGQPNYGYTF,TGCGCCAGCAGCTTGGGGCAGCCTAACTATGGCTACACCTTC
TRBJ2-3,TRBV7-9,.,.,CASSPYRSLSRVGTDTQYF,TGTGCCAGCAGCCCTTATCGGTCCTTATCGCGGGTGGGCACAGATACGCAGTATTTT
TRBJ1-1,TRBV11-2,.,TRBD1,CASSRSQGITEAFF,TGTGCCAGCAGCCGTTCACAGGGGATCACTGAAGCTTTCTTT
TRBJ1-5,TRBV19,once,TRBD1,CASSILGQSLGNQPQHF,TGTGCCAGTAGTATACTGGGACAGAGCCTTGGCAATCAGCCCCAGCATTTT
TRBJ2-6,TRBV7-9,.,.,CASSLEGPANVLTF,TGTGCCAGCAGCTTGGAGGGACCGGCCAACGTCCTGACTTTC
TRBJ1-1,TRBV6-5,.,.,CASSTRGAVEAFF,TGTGCCAGCAGTACCCGCGGGGCAGTTGAAGCTTTCTTT
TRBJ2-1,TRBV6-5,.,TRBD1,CASRTGRGNEQFF,TGTGCCAGCAGGACAGGGAGAGGCAATGAGCAGTTCTTC
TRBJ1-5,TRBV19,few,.,CASTTQQGQPQHF,TGTGCCAGTACGACACAACAAGGTCAGCCCCAGCATTTT
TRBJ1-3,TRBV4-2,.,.,CASSPQGFVGNTIYF,TGTGCCAGCAGCCCACAGGGATTCGTTGGAAACACCATATATTTT
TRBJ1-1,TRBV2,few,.,CASSLPQGLNTEAFF,TGTGCCAGCAGTCTTCCTCAGGGACTGAACACTGAAGCTTTCTTT
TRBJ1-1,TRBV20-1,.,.,CSAYRSTEAFF,TGCAGTGCGTACAGGTCCACTGAAGCTTTCTTT
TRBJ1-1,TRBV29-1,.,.,CSVEGTMNTEAFF,TGCAGCGTTGAGGGGACTATGAACACTGAAGCTTTCTTT
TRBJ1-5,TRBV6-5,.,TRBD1,CASKQGNQPQHF,TGTGCCAGCAAACAGGGGAATCAGCCCCAGCATTTT
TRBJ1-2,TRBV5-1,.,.,CASSLAQGVVVKGGYTF,TGCGCCAGCAGCTTGGCGCAGGGTGTTGTGGTGAAAGGTGGCTACACCTTC
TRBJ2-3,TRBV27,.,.,CASSLRRLSTDTQYF,TGTGCCAGCAGTTTAAGGCGACTAAGCACAGATACGCAGTATTTT
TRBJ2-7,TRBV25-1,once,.,CASSESTFIAEQYF,TGTGCCAGCAGTGAATCCACCTTCATCGCCGAGCAGTACTTC
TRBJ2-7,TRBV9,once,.,CASSVGGGVRVYEQYF,TGTGCCAGCAGCGTAGGAGGAGGGGTCAGGGTCTACGAGCAGTACTTC
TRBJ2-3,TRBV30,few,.,CAWSGRGPTDTQYF,TGTGCCTGGAGTGGCAGGGGTCCGACAGATACGCAGTATTTT
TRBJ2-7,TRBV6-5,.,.,CASNQGGRGFVEQYF,TGTGCCAGCAACCAGGGGGGCAGGGGGTTCGTCGAGCAGTACTTC
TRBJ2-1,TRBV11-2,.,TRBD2,CASSLDWGGTTYNEQFF,TGTGCCAGCAGCTTAGATTGGGGTGGGACTACCTACAATGAGCAGTTCTTC
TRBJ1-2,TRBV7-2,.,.,CASRVYYGYTF,TGTGCCAGCCGTGTCTACTATGGCTACACCTTC
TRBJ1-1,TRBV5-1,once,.,CASSLGRQNTEAFF,TGCGCCAGCAGCTTAGGCAGGCAGAACACTGAAGCTTTCTTT
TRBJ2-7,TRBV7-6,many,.,CASSLASDYEQYF,TGTGCCAGCAGCTTAGCGAGCGACTACGAGCAGTACTTC
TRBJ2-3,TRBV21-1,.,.,CASSKTMDRSSTDTQYF,TGTGCCAGCAGCAAAACGATGGACAGGTCCAGCACAGATACGCAGTATTTT
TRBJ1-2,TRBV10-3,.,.,CAISESTARYGYTF,TGTGCCATCAGTGAGTCTACAGCGAGATATGGCTACACCTTC
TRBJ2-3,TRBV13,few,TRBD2,CASSFASGRDTQYF,TGTGCCAGCAGCTTCGCTAGCGGGAGGGATACGCAGTATTTT
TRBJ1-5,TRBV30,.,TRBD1,CAWSRGPGNQPQHF,TGTGCCTGGAGTAGGGGGCCGGGCAATCAGCCCCAGCATTTT
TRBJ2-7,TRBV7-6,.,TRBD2,CASSLGWRRESGEQYF,TGTGCCAGCAGCTTAGGGTGGCGGCGGGAGTCCGGCGAGCAGTACTTC
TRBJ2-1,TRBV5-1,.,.,CASSPGQTQGQFF,TGCGCCAGCAGCCCCGGACAGACCCAGGGGCAGTTCTTC
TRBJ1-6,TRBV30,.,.,CAWSKQGHSPLHF,TGTGCCTGGAGTAAGCAGGGACATTCACCCCTCCACTTT
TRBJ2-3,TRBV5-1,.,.,CASSLQGSTDTQYF,TGCGCCAGCAGCTTGCAGGGGAGTACAGATACGCAGTATTTT
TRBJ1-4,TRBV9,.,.,CASSERVGGTTNEKLFF,TGTGCCAGCAGCGAGAGGGTAGGGGGAACAACTAATGAAAAACTGTTTTTT
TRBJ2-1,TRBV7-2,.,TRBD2,CASSSGLAGGNEQFF,TGTGCCAGCAGCTCCGGACTAGCGGGGGGCAATGAGCAGTTCTTC
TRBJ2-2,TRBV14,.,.,CASSRLPRKPNTGELFF,TGTGCCAGCAGCCGTTTACCCAGGAAACCGAACACCGGGGAGCTGTTTTTT
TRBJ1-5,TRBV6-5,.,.,CASSSPAGQPQHF,TGTGCCAGCAGTAGCCCCGCCGGTCAGCCCCAGCATTTT
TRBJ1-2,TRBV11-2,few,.,CASSPIGGNNYGYTF,TGTGCCAGCAGCCCTATCGGAGGCAATAACTATGGCTACACCTTC
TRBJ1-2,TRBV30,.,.,CAWSQSSGYTF,TGTGCCTGGAGCCAGAGCTCTGGCTACACCTTC
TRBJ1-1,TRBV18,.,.,CASSRLDTTEAFF,TGTGCCAGCTCACGGCTGGACACCACTGAAGCTTTCTTT
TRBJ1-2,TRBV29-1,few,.,CSVVANNYGYTF,TGCAGCGTTGTAGCCAATAACTATGGCTACACCTTC
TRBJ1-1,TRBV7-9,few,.,CASSLVDEAFF,TGTGCCAGCAGCTTAGTAGATGAAGCTTTCTTT
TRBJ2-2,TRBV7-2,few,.,CASSFQLTGELFF,TGTGCCAGCAGCTTCCAGTTGACCGGGGAGCTGTTTTTT